The 16 T cell receptor beta chains below come from one sample, sequenced in a study of vaccination and CD4 T cells after COVID-19. These receptors are not linked to any known antigen. The Oncomine TCR Beta short-read assay sequenced DNA from cultured CD4+ T cells. Via MiXCR, TCRdb re-called the PCR reads, giving one row per CDR3 protein. The sample lists around 16,000 distinct CDR3 sequences, about a third occurring once. The treatment was: approximately nine-day PBMC culture with coronavirus spike peptide pools or control peptides (ViraFEST assay). The sequences come from CD4+ T cells from blood, cultured in vitro, collected before SARS-CoV-2 vaccination. The origin of the receptors is a human donor who received a COVID-19 vaccine.

The genes are TRBV25-1 and TRBJ2-5; D might be TRBD2 (6 bases). V was clipped by 5 bases and J by 5 bases, with 15 bases between them. This CDR3 has 14 residues. Germline CDR1 reads MGHDK; CDR2 reads SYGVNS. The CDR3 is CASSPEGPRETQYF. CDR3 sequence (DNA): TGTGCCAGCAGTCCGGAGGGCCCTCGGGAGACCCAGTACTTC.

In its sample, this clonotype was seen once. This chain's CDR3 is CASSRTGSFTEAFF. In nucleotides, the CDR3 is TGTGCCAGCAGTCGGACAGGGAGTTTCACTGAAGCTTTCTTT. The chain recombines TRBV6-1 with TRBJ1-1; 8 positions match TRBD1. Germline CDR1 is MNHNS and CDR2 is SASEGT. The trim removed 5 bases at V and 4 bases at J, leaving 6 bases unmatched. This CDR3 is built from 14 residues.

V usage is TRBV7-2 and J usage is TRBJ2-5, with D unresolved. Trimming cost V 0 bases and J 3 bases, with 8 bases left between them. Germline assignment: CDR1 SGHTA and CDR2 FQGNSA. CDR3 length equals 14 residues. CDR3 sequence: CASSLAGYEETQYF. The CDR3 region has the DNA TGTGCCAGCAGCTTAGCAGGGTATGAAGAGACCCAGTACTTC.

The genes are TRBV5-3 and TRBJ1-2, with D unresolved. TRBV5-3 qualifies as an ORF whose function is uncertain. The germline V and J ends were trimmed by 1 base and 1 base, with 17 bases remaining between them. CDR3 length: 17 residues. The CDR3 is CARSLTLNQYSNYGYTF. In DNA, the CDR3 is TGTGCCAGAAGCTTGACCCTTAATCAGTACAGTAACTATGGCTACACCTTC.

V usage is TRBV30 and J usage is TRBJ2-2; 8 nucleotides match TRBD2. V shed 2 bases and J 2 bases; nucleotides not matched to a gene: 13. The CDR3 extends over 18 amino acids. The germline V gene has CDR1 GTSNPN and CDR2 SVGIG (reference sequence). The CDR3 loop reads CAWSRFGGDFSNTGELFF. In DNA, the CDR3 is TGTGCCTGGAGTCGCTTCGGGGGGGACTTCTCCAACACCGGGGAGCTGTTTTTT.

This clonotype rates as medium-sized. The V and J genes are TRBV21-1 and TRBJ1-2; the table's TRBD1 call for D was not verified on the DNA. TRBV21-1 constitutes a pseudogene. The CDR3 is 15 residues long. In DNA, the CDR3 is TGTGCCAGCAGCTCCAGAGACAGGGTCGACTATGGCTACACCTTC. Protein sequence: CASSSRDRVDYGYTF.

The chain links TRBV2 to TRBJ2-1, with a weak D call TRBD1 (5 bases). The CDR3 runs to 15 residues. Trimming took 2 bases from V and 2 from J, leaving 10 bases between them. Germline values: CDR1 SNHLY, CDR2 FYNNEI. Written as DNA, the CDR3 is TGTGCCAGCAGTGAACTGGCAGGGCCCTACAATGAGCAGTTCTTC. Residues: CASSELAGPYNEQFF.

As for this clonotype: A read error may produce the germline difference seen at one junction end. V gene TRBV15 combines with J gene TRBJ2-1; 15 bases map to TRBD2. The germline V gene has CDR1 LNHNV and CDR2 YYDKDF (reference sequence). The CDR3 has 21 amino acids. The CDR3 protein is CATSRSRTSGGVESSYNEQFF. The CDR3, as DNA: TGTGCCACTAGCAGATCTCGGACTAGCGGGGGGGTAGAGAGCTCCTACAATGAGCAGTTCTTC.

This clonotype was detected a few times. The CDR3: CASSLEARGYTF. The CDR3 coding sequence is TGTGCCAGCAGCTTAGAAGCCCGCGGCTACACCTTC. The gene calls are TRBV7-9 and TRBJ1-2; no clear D gene. The V gene's germline CDR1 is SEHNR and CDR2 FQNEAQ (reference sequence). CDR3 size: 12 residues. Deletions cut 1 base from V and 8 bases from J, with 8 bases between.

The V call is TRBV20-1, the J call TRBJ2-7; no reliable D call. The V end was cut by 3 bases, the J end by 3 bases, with 15 bases between. Germline-derived CDR1 and CDR2 are DFQATT and SNEGSKA (reference sequence). The CDR3 length is 14 residues. This chain's CDR3 is CSASPPGEYYEQYF. The CDR3 DNA follows: TGCAGTGCTAGTCCCCCGGGTGAATACTACGAGCAGTACTTC.

This chain joins TRBV6-1 and TRBJ2-5; 9 bases map to TRBD1. Germline V CDR1 and CDR2: MNHNS, SASEGT. V lost 2 bases to trimming and J lost 5 bases; unmatched junction nucleotides: 9. The CDR3 length is 16 residues. The CDR3 is CASSESWTGEGETQYF. The CDR3, as DNA: TGTGCCAGCAGTGAATCATGGACAGGGGAGGGGGAGACCCAGTACTTC.

This chain joins TRBV18 and TRBJ2-3; maybe TRBD2 (5 bases). The V gene lost 6 bases and the J gene lost 1 base, with 11 bases spanning the gap. From germline, CDR1 is KGHSH and CDR2 LQKENI. The CDR3 loop spans 14 amino acids. The CDR3 spells CASSGVRRTDTQYF. CDR3 nucleotide sequence: TGTGCCAGCTCCGGGGTAAGGCGCACAGATACGCAGTATTTT.

By proportion, this clonotype is medium-sized. J is TRBJ1-3 and V is TRBV10-1, with D hard to call. Trimming left V 4 bases short and J 2 bases short, with 6 bases between. Germline lookup yields CDR1 WNHNN and CDR2 SYGVQD (reference sequence). The length of the CDR3 is 13 residues. Here the CDR3 DNA reads TGCGCCAGCAGTGCTGTCGCTGGAAACACCATATATTTT. It is translated as CASSAVAGNTIYF.

The CDR3 here is CASSVRERYEQYF. The CDR3 DNA reads TGTGCCAGTAGTGTCCGGGAGCGCTACGAGCAGTACTTC. This rearrangement joins TRBV19 to TRBJ2-7, with a weak D call TRBD2 (6 bases). The CDR3 runs 13 residues. Trimming took 5 bases from V and 3 from J, leaving 11 bases between them. The germline CDR1 and CDR2 sequences are LNHDA and SQIVND (reference sequence).

The CDR3 DNA reads as TGTGCCAGCGCCCTGTACCAAGAGACCCAGTACTTC. Protein sequence: CASALYQETQYF. V usage is TRBV6-1 and J usage is TRBJ2-5, with unresolved D. Germline values: CDR1 MNHNS, CDR2 SASEGT. The CDR3 extends over 12 amino acids. V lost 8 bases to trimming and J lost 0 bases, with 7 bases between them.

This clonotype was observed a few times. CDR3 in DNA: TGTGCCAGCAGTTATAATTGGAAGAACCCCGGTCAGCCCCAGCATTTT. Its protein product is CASSYNWKNPGQPQHF. The chain links TRBV6-5 to TRBJ1-5; D ambiguous. This CDR3 is 16 amino acids long. Looked up from germline, CDR1 is MNHEY and CDR2 is SVGAGI. V lost 3 bases, J lost 6 bases, and 18 bases lay in between.